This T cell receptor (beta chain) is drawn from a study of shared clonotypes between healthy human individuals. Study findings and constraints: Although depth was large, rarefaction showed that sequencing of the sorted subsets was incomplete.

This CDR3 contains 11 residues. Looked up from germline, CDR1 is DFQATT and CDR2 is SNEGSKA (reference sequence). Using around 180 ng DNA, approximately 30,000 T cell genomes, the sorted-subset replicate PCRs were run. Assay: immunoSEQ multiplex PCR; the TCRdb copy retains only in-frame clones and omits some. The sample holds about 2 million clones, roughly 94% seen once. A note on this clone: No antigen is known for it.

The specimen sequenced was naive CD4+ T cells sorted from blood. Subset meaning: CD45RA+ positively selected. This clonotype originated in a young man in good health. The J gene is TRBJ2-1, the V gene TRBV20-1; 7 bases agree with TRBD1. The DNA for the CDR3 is TGCAGCAGGGGGTCCTACAATGAGCAGTTCTTC. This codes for CSRGSYNEQFF.